The source of this T cell receptor beta chain is a study of T cell responses to AZD1222 COVID-19 vaccine. Clones were sequenced by immunoSEQ multiplex PCR, and TCRdb holds only the in-frame ones, with some missing. The sample has about 180,000 clones, 90% to 95% seen once. The V end was cut by 8 bases, the J end by 0 bases, with 10 bases between. CDR1 LGHNA and CDR2 YSLEER come from the germline V gene. CDR3 size: 14 residues. This chain joins TRBV4-3 and TRBJ2-2; D is perhaps TRBD1 (5 bases). This sample comprised peripheral blood, obtained 28 days after the second dose of the MenACWY control vaccine. This clonotype was obtained from an adult who received the MenACWY meningococcal vaccine as a control. The CDR3 protein is CASRKTANTGELFF. The DNA for the CDR3 is TGCGCCAGCCGCAAGACAGCGAACACCGGGGAGCTGTTTTTT.